This TCR beta chain was observed in a study of T cells in Graves' hyperthyroidism and ophthalmopathy. The CDR3 has 15 amino acids. Germline V gene sequence: CDR1 DFQATT, CDR2 SNEGSKA (reference sequence). Losses at the gene ends were 1 base for V and 12 bases for J; bases not matched to a gene: 9. Each person with ophthalmopathy scored at least 3 on the Clinical Activity Score, reached NOSPECS grade 4 or higher, and had been ill under 3 months. The CDR3 regions of TCR beta were amplified from RNA transcripts. The HTBI primer set served for first-round RT-PCR of the TCR CDR3. Via MiXCR, TCRdb re-called the multiplex PCR reads, giving one row per CDR3 protein. The repertoire has hundreds of thousands of distinct CDR3 sequences, approximately 14% of them found once; the top ten carry around 12%.

This TCR was recovered from a woman in her 50s with Graves' ophthalmopathy. Material for sequencing was blood. The rearrangement uses TRBV20-1 and TRBJ2-1; 13 nucleotides match TRBD2. The CDR3 nucleotides are TGCAGTGCTAGAGGCGGACTAGCGGGAGAGAACGGGCAGTTCTTC. Protein sequence: CSARGGLAGENGQFF.